The present T cell receptor (beta chain) was sequenced within a study of blood T cell repertoires in COVID-19. Study overall: Whether acute or convalescent, the COVID-19 samples came from the United States, Italy and Spain. PBMCs, B-cell-depleted T cells, or T cells provided the cDNA or gDNA that made up the material.

The CDR3 contains 19 residues. The V gene lost 0 bases and the J gene lost 0 bases, with 18 bases spanning the gap. Germline assignment: CDR1 LNHDA and CDR2 SQIVND (reference sequence). Profiling relied on immunoSEQ multiplex PCR, and the TCRdb table lists in-frame clones only, not all of them. This sample has roughly 100,000 clones, with 80% to 90% found just once. The sequenced material came from peripheral blood. The V gene is TRBV19, the J gene TRBJ1-5; D might be TRBD1 (5 bases). This receptor was obtained from an older woman with acute or convalescent COVID-19. CDR3 protein: CASSIDGVTGTDSNQPQHF. CDR3 coding DNA: TGTGCCAGTAGTATAGATGGTGTAACAGGAACGGATAGCAATCAGCCCCAGCATTTT.